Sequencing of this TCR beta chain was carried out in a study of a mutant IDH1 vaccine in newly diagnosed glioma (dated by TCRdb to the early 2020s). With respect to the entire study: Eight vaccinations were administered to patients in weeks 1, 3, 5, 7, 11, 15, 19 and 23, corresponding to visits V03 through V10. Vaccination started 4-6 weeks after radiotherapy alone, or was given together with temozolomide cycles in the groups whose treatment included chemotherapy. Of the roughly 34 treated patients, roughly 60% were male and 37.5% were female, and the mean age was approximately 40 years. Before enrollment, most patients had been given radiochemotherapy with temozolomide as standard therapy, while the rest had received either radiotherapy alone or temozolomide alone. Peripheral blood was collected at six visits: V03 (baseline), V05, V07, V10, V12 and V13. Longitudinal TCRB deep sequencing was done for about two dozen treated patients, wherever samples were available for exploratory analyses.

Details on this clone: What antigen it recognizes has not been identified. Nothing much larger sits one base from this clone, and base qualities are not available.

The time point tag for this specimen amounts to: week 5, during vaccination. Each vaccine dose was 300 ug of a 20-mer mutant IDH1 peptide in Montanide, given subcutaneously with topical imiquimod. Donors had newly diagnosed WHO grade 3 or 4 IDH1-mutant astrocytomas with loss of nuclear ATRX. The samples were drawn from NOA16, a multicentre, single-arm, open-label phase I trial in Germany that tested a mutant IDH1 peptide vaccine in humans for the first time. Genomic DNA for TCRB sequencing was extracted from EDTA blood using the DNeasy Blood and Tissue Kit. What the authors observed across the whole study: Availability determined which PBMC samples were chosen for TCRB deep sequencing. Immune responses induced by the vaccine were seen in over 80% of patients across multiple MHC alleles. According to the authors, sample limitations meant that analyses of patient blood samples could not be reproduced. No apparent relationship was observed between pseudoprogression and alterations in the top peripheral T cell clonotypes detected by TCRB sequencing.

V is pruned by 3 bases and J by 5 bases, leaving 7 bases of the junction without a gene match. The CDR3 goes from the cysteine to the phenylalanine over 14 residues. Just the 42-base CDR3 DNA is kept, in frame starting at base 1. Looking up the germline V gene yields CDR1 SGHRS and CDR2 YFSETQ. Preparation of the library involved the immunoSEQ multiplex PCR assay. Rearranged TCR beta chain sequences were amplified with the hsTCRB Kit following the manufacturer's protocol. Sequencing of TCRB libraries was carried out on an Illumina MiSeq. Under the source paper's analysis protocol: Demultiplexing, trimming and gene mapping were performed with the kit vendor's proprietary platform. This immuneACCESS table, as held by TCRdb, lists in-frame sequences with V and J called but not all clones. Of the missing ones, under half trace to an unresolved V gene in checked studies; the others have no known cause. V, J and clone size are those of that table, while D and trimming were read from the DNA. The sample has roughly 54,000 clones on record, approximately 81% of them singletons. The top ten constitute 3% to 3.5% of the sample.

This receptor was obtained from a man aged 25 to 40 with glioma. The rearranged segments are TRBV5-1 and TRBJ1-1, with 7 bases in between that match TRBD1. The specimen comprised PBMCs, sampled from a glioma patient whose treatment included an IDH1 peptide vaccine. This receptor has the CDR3 CASSWGTVRTEAFF. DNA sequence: TGCGCCAGCAGCTGGGGGACAGTGAGGACTGAAGCTTTCTTT. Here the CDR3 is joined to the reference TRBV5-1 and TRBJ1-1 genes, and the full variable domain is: KAGVTQTPRYLIKTRGQQVTLSCSPISGHRSVSWYQQTPGQGLQFLFEYFSETQRNKGNFPGRFSGRQFSNSRSEMNVSTLELGDSALYLCASSWGTVRTEAFFGQGTRLTVV.